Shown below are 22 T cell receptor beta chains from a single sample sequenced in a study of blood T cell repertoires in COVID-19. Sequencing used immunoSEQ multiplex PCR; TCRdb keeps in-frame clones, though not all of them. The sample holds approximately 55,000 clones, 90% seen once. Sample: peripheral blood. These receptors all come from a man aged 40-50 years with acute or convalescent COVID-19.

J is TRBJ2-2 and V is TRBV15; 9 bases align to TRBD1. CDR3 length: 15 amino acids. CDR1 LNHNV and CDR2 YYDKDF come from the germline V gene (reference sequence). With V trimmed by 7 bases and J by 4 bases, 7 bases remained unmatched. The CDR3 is CATKTGGAGTGELFF. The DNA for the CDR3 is TGTGCCACCAAAACAGGGGGCGCCGGCACCGGGGAGCTGTTTTTT.

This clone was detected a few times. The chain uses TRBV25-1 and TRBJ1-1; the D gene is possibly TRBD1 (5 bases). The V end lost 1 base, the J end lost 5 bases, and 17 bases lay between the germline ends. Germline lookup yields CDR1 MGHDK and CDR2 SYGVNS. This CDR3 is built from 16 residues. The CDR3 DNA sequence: TGTGCCAGCAGTGAATCCAGCAGGGTGGTTGGGACTGAAGCTTTCTTT. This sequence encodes CASSESSRVVGTEAFF.

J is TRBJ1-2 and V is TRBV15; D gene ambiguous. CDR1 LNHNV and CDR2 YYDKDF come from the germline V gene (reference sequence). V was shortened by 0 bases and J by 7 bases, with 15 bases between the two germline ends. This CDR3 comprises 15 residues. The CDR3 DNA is TGTGCCACCAGCAGAGATAAGGCCGAGACGGGTGGCTACACCTTC. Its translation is CATSRDKAETGGYTF.

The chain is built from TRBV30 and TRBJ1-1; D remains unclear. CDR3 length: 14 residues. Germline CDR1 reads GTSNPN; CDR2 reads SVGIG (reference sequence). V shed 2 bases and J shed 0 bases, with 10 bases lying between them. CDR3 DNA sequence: TGTGCCTGGAGTACCCTCGAGATGAACACTGAAGCTTTCTTT. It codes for CAWSTLEMNTEAFF.

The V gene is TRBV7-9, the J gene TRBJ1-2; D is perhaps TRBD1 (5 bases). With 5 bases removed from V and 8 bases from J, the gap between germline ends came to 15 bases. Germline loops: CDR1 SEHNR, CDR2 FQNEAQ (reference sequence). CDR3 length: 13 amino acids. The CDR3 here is CASSVQTVAGYTF. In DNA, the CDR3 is TGTGCCAGCAGCGTTCAGACAGTGGCCGGCTACACCTTC.

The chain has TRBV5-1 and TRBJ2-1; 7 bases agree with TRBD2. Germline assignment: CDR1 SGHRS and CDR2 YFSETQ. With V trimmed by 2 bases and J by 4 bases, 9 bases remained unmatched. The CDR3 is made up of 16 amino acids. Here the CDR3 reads CASSLELAKVYNEQFF. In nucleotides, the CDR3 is TGCGCCAGCAGCTTAGAACTAGCGAAAGTATACAATGAGCAGTTCTTC.

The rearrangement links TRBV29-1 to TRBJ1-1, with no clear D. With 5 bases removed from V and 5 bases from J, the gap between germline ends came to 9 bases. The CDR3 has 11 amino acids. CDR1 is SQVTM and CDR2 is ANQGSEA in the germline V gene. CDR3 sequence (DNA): TGCAGCGTTACCACAGTTACTGAAGCTTTCTTT. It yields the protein CSVTTVTEAFF.

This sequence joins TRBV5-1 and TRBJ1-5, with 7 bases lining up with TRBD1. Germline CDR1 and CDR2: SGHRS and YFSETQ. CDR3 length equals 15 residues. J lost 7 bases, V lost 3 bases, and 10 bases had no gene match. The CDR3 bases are TGCGCCAGCAGCTCGACAGGGTCTTTGGGGCAGCCCCAGCATTTT. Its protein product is CASSSTGSLGQPQHF.

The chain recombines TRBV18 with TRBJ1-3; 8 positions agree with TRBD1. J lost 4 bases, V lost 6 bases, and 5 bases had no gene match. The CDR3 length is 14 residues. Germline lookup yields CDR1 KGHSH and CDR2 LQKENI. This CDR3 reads CASSRQGTGNTIYF. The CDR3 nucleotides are TGTGCCAGCTCGCGACAGGGGACCGGAAACACCATATATTTT.

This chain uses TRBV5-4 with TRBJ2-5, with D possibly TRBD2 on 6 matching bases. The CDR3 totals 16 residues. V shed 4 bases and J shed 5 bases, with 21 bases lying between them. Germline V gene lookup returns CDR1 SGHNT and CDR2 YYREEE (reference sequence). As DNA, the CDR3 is TGTGCCAGCAGCCGGTGGGGACTGGGGTCCGGGGAGACCCAGTACTTC. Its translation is CASSRWGLGSGETQYF.

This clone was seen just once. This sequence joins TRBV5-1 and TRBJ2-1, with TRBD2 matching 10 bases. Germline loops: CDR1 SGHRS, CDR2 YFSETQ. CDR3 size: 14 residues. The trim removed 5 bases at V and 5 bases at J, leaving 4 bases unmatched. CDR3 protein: CASRLAGQNNEQFF. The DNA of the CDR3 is TGCGCCAGCAGACTAGCGGGGCAAAACAATGAGCAGTTCTTC.

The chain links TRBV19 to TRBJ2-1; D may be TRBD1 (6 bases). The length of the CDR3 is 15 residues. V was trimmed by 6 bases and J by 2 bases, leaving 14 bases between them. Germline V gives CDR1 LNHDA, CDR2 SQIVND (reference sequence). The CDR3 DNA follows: TGTGCCAGTAGCCCATACAGGGCGGCCTACAATGAGCAGTTCTTC. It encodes CASSPYRAAYNEQFF.

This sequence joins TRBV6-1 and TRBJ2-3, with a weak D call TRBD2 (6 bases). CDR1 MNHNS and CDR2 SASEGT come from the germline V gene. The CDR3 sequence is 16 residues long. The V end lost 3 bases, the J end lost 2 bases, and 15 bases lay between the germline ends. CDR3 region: CASSEEGLATTDTQYF. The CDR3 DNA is TGTGCCAGCAGTGAGGAGGGGTTAGCGACCACAGATACGCAGTATTTT.

DNA of the CDR3: TGTGCCAGCAGCTTAGCGGGAGGGATCTCCTACGAGCAGTACTTC. It encodes CASSLAGGISYEQYF. The chain is built from TRBV5-5 and TRBJ2-7; 10 bases line up with TRBD2. From germline, CDR1 is SGHKS and CDR2 YYEKEE (reference sequence). The CDR3 contains 15 residues. V lost 2 bases to trimming and J lost 0 bases; unmatched junction nucleotides: 2.

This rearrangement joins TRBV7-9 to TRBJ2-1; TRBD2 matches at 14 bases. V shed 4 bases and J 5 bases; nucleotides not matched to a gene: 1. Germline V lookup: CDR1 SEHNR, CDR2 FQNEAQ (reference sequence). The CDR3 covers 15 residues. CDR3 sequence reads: CASSSGLAGDNEQFF. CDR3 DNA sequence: TGTGCCAGCAGCTCGGGACTAGCGGGAGACAATGAGCAGTTCTTC.

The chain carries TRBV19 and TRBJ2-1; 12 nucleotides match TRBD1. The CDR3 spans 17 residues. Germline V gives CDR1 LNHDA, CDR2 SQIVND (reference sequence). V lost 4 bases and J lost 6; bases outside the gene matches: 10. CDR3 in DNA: TGTGCCAGTAGTAAGTCCGGGACAGGGGGCGTCCTCAATGAGCAGTTCTTC. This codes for CASSKSGTGGVLNEQFF. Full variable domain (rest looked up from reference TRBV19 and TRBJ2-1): DGGITQSPKYLFRKEGQNVTLSCEQNLNHDAMYWYRQDPGQGLRLIYYSQIVNDFQKGDIAEGYSVSREKKESFPLTVTSAQKNPTAFYLCASSKSGTGGVLNEQFFGPGTRLTVL.

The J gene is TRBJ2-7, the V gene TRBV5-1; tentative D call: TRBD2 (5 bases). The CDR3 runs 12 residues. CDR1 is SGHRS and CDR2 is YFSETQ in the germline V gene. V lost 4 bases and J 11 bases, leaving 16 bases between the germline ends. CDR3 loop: CASSGEQEVKYF. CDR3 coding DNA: TGCGCCAGCAGCGGGGAGCAGGAGGTTAAGTACTTC.

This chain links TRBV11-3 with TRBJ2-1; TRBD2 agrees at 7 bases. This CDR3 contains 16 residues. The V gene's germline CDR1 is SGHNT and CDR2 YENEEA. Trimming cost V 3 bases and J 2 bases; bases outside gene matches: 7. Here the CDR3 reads CASSFPMGGAYNEQFF. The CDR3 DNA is TGTGCCAGCAGCTTCCCTATGGGGGGGGCCTACAATGAGCAGTTCTTC. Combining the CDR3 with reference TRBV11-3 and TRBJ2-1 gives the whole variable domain EAGVVQSPRYKIIEKKQPVAFWCNPISGHNTLYWYLQNLGQGPELLIRYENEEAVDDSQLPKDRFSAERLKGVDSTLKIQPAELGDSAVYLCASSFPMGGAYNEQFFGPGTRLTVL.

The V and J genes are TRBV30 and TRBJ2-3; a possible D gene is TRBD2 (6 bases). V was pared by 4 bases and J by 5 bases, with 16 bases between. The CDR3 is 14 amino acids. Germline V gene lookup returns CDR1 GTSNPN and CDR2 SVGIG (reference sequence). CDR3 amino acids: CAWTLAPSGDTQYF. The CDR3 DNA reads TGTGCCTGGACTCTAGCGCCGAGTGGAGATACGCAGTATTTT.

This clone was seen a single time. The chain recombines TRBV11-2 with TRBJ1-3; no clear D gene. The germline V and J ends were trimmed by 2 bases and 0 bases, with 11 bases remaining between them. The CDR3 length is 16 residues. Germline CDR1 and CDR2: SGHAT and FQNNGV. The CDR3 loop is CASSLREISSGNTIYF. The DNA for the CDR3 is TGTGCCAGCAGCTTACGGGAAATAAGCTCTGGAAACACCATATATTTT.

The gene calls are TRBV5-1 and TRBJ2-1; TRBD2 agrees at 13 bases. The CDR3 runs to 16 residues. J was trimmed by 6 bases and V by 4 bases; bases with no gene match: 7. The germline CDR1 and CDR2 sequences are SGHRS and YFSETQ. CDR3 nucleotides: TGCGCCAGCAGCATCGGGACTAGCGGGAATTGCAATGAGCAGTTCTTC. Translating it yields CASSIGTSGNCNEQFF.

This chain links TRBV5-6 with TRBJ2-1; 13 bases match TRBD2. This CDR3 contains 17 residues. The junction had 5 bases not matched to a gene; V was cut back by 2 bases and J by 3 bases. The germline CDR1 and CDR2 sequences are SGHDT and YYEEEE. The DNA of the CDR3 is TGTGCCAGCAGCTTAGACGGACTAGCGGGAGACTACAATGAGCAGTTCTTC. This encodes CASSLDGLAGDYNEQFF.